The TCR beta chain under discussion was sequenced for a study of human T cells and chemical hapten exposure (dated by TCRdb to about 2021). Study-wide context: For sensitization, 2% DPC in acetone was applied to a 2 cm by 2 cm area of upper inner arm skin. Libraries were pooled for sequencing, and per-sample TCR yields varied mainly because of small differences in library volumes within the pool. Blood was sampled from patients pre-sensitization (week 0) and at 2, 6 and about 24 weeks after DPC sensitization. This study followed changes in the peripheral blood TCR repertoire in vivo during primary and secondary sensitization of alopecia patients to the hapten diphenylcyclopropenone (DPC). Patients additionally received weekly therapeutic DPC doses to the scalp throughout the approximately 25-week study period. The patient cohort, mostly female, included alopecia areata with under or over 50% scalp involvement, alopecia totalis and alopecia universalis. For TCR sequencing, blood came from 25 to 30 alopecia patients at anywhere from one to four time points (pre-sensitization, 2, 6 and 24 weeks). Patch testing was done on the upper back using Finn chambers containing 0.01% DPC, and results were scored after 6 days according to International Contact Dermatitis Research Group standards. What the work shows at the level of the full study, not this receptor alone: Patch test score correlated positively with the number of PT1 expanded TCRs, reaching significance at thresholds 8, 16 and 32 but not at 4. No change with DPC sensitization was found in the number of TCRs above 1 in 1000 frequency, and no evidence of global repertoire structure alterations was found. After repeated subsampling, changes were observed in the strength of the expansion versus patch-test correlation and in the threshold at which the correlation became significant. Expanded TCRs formed significantly more large CDR3 similarity clusters than pre-sensitization or healthy control sets, consistent with antigen-driven responses. All patients had alopecia, a presumed autoimmune disease, so their immune response might differ from that of healthy individuals.

For this clonotype: It lacks a known antigen. No clone much larger than this one lies a single base away; base qualities are absent.

The library was prepared using RACE. The reads were generated on a NextSeq 500. During library preparation, unique molecular identifiers were attached to individual cDNA molecules so that TCRs could be counted in a quantitative, reproducible way. For every blood RNA sample, sequencing covered both the TCR alpha and TCR beta chains. As for the original processing: Samples had a median of roughly 87,000 TCRs, with a range from roughly 23,224 to 700,000. V, J and CDR3 annotation of the TCR reads was performed with the Decombinator software suite. For the PS versus PT1 abundance plots, all samples were subsampled to the same number of TCRs (28,000). TCRs were defined as expanded if absent before sensitization and observed at least eight times at the 2-week time point. The public reads were reanalyzed by TCRdb: fastp trimming at Q25, MiXCR alignment, in-frame beta chains only. Under each unique CDR3 protein, matching rows form one entry showing the most common genes and DNA. TCRdb's processing, not the authors', yielded these V and J calls. For this sample there are about 82,000 distinct CDR3 sequences; 10% to 15% appear just once. More than 4.5% of the sample lies in the top ten.

In the paper's terms, the time point label means: patch test 3, about 24 weeks after DPC sensitization. What this sample's treatment or condition label stands for: therapeutic diphenylcyclopropenone sensitization with weekly scalp DPC. At every patch-test visit, the blood draw took place before the patch test was put on. Eligible patients were aged 18 to 70, diagnosed with alopecia, deemed suitable for DPC therapy, and excluded if pregnant. Total RNA was extracted from unfractionated whole blood collected in Tempus Blood RNA tubes. There are 13 amino acids in the CDR3, from cysteine to phenylalanine inclusive. Just the 39-base CDR3 DNA is kept, in frame starting at base 1. At the junction V is shortened by 5 bases and J by 3 bases, with 14 bases in between. According to the germline V gene, CDR1 reads SQVTM and CDR2 reads ANQGSEA.

This specimen was whole blood, taken in connection with sensitization to the hapten diphenylcyclopropenone (DPC). The receptor was isolated from a woman in her forties or fifties with alopecia areata. Some clones in this sample may be carry-over from other donors' samples. The chain is assembled from TRBV29-1 and TRBJ2-7, with the D gene uncertain. The nucleotides read TGCAGCGTTCGACTGGTTGTTGGCTACGAGCAGTACTTC. It translates as CSVRLVVGYEQYF.